The 27 T cell receptor beta chains below were found in one sample sequenced in a study of T cell changes during pregnancy in multiple sclerosis. Clones were sequenced by immunoSEQ multiplex PCR, and TCRdb holds only the in-frame ones, with some missing. This table holds just under 20,000 clones, around 89% found once. The specimen was CD8+ T cells from peripheral blood mononuclear cells, collected in the second trimester of pregnancy. These receptors were taken from a female donor in good health, enrolled as a control in a pregnancy study.

The chain has TRBV6-5 and TRBJ2-7; weak D call: TRBD1 (5 bases). The ends were cut back, 5 bases at V and 6 bases at J, with 20 bases in the middle. Germline V gives CDR1 MNHEY, CDR2 SVGAGI. CDR3 length: 15 amino acids. CDR3 nucleotide sequence: TGTGCCAGCAGTACCTTTCAGGGTGGCCTTTCCGAGCAGTACTTC. As protein: CASSTFQGGLSEQYF.

The chain recombines TRBV6-1 with TRBJ2-3; D may be TRBD2 (5 bases). Germline V lookup: CDR1 MNHNS, CDR2 SASEGT. The CDR3 contains 15 residues. V dropped 5 bases and J dropped 6 bases, with 18 bases sitting between them. In DNA, the CDR3 is TGTGCCAGCAGTCCATCTGTCGAGGGTAGGGATACGCAGTATTTT. It is translated as CASSPSVEGRDTQYF.

This chain connects TRBV9 to TRBJ2-5, with 7 bases aligning to TRBD1. J was trimmed by 0 bases and V by 3 bases; bases with no gene match: 8. The CDR3 spans 16 residues. Germline V lookup: CDR1 SGDLS, CDR2 YYNGEE. The CDR3 loop reads CASSDPTGNNQETQYF. The CDR3 DNA reads TGTGCCAGCAGCGATCCGACAGGGAACAACCAAGAGACCCAGTACTTC.

The V call is TRBV7-2, the J call TRBJ2-1; the D gene is possibly TRBD2 (5 bases). Per germline, CDR1 SGHTA and CDR2 FQGNSA. The CDR3 sequence is 12 residues long. With 5 bases removed from V and 7 bases from J, the gap between germline ends came to 9 bases. CDR3 DNA: TGTGCCAGCAGCGAAACTAGGAATGAGCAGTTCTTC. Amino acid sequence: CASSETRNEQFF.

This chain uses TRBV6-4 with TRBJ1-6; D might be TRBD1 (6 bases). Looked up from germline, CDR1 is MRHNA and CDR2 is SNTAGT. This CDR3 comprises 14 residues. Trimming stripped 2 bases from V and 13 bases from J, with 15 bases between. This chain's CDR3 is CASSDGSEGEPLHF. The CDR3 bases are TGTGCCAGCAGTGACGGTAGCGAGGGGGAGCCCCTCCACTTT.

This rearrangement joins TRBV28 to TRBJ2-7, with TRBD2 matching over 7 bases. CDR3 length equals 15 residues. Germline V gives CDR1 MDHEN, CDR2 SYDVKM. V gave up 3 bases and J gave up 2 bases; unmatched junction bases: 7. The chain's CDR3 is CASSFGREKPYEQYF. DNA for the CDR3: TGTGCCAGCAGTTTCGGGCGGGAGAAACCCTACGAGCAGTACTTC.

This clone was observed a handful of times. This chain uses TRBV9 with TRBJ1-1, with D perhaps matching TRBD1 (5 bases). This CDR3 contains 14 residues. Germline CDR1 reads SGDLS; CDR2 reads YYNGEE. The V end was cut by 4 bases, the J end by 1 base, with 11 bases between. CDR3 region: CASSSGGTNTEAFF. The DNA for the CDR3 is TGTGCCAGCAGCTCTGGAGGGACGAACACTGAAGCTTTCTTT.

CDR3 sequence: CASSLRREANEQFF. CDR3 DNA: TGTGCCAGCAGCTTGAGGCGGGAGGCCAATGAGCAGTTCTTC. The genes are TRBV5-4 and TRBJ2-1; TRBD2 agrees at 8 bases. Germline V gene data show CDR1 as SGHNT and CDR2 as YYREEE (reference sequence). V trimming: 1 base; J trimming: 6 bases; junction bases outside the gene matches: 3. This CDR3 is built from 14 residues.

The genes are TRBV4-1 and TRBJ2-3; D not certain. The CDR3 spans 15 residues. The germline V gene has CDR1 MGHRA and CDR2 YSYEKL. Between the trimmed V and J ends, which lost 1 base and 2 bases, there was a span of 10 bases. CDR3 sequence (DNA): TGCGCCAGCAGCCAAGTTGCGATCTACACAGATACGCAGTATTTT. It translates to CASSQVAIYTDTQYF.

The chain uses TRBV6-5 and TRBJ2-7, with 9 positions matching TRBD2. V was pared by 5 bases and J by 5 bases, with 7 bases of the junction left unmatched. CDR3 length equals 14 residues. Germline CDR1 and CDR2: MNHEY and SVGAGI. CDR3 nucleotide sequence: TGTGCCAGCAGTGGGGAGCGGGAGGCCCACGAGCAGTACTTC. Protein product: CASSGEREAHEQYF.

This clone was detected once. This chain joins TRBV11-2 and TRBJ2-1, with unresolved D. The germline gives CDR1 SGHAT, CDR2 FQNNGV. Trimming took 0 bases from V and 4 from J, leaving 7 bases between them. The CDR3 runs 14 residues. The CDR3 reads CASSLDPRYNEQFF. The CDR3, as DNA: TGTGCCAGCAGCTTAGATCCTCGGTACAATGAGCAGTTCTTC.

The chain joins TRBV4-2 to TRBJ2-3; tentatively, D is TRBD2 (6 bases). Trimming shortened V by 4 bases and J by 1 base, and 18 bases separated the two germline ends. Germline V lookup: CDR1 LGHNA, CDR2 YNFKEQ. The CDR3 totals 17 residues. The DNA for the CDR3 is TGTGCCAGCAGCCTAGACTTAGGTGGCGGGGGCACAGATACGCAGTATTTT. Residues: CASSLDLGGGGTDTQYF.

V and J are TRBV27 and TRBJ2-7; D is unresolved. Trimming left V 6 bases short and J 3 bases short, with 9 bases between. In germline, CDR1 is MNHEY, CDR2 SMNVEV (reference sequence). The CDR3 has 12 amino acids. The CDR3 region is CASRASLYEQYF. In DNA form, the CDR3 reads TGTGCCAGCAGGGCATCCCTCTACGAGCAGTACTTC.

The rearrangement links TRBV6-5 to TRBJ2-1; D possibly corresponds to TRBD2 (5 bases). In germline, CDR1 is MNHEY, CDR2 SVGAGI. V was clipped by 5 bases and J by 5 bases, with 13 bases between them. CDR3 length equals 14 residues. The CDR3 is CASSPGERDNEQFF. CDR3 coding DNA: TGTGCCAGCAGTCCCGGGGAAAGGGACAATGAGCAGTTCTTC.

The V gene is TRBV2, the J gene TRBJ2-5; TRBD1 matches 7 bases. The better agreement between TRBJ2-7 and the DNA end casts doubt on the J call. The CDR3 has 14 amino acids. The V gene's germline CDR1 is SNHLY and CDR2 FYNNEI. CDR3 nucleotide sequence: TGTGCCAGCAGTGGACAGGGTATATCCTACGAGCAGTACTTC. Translating gives CASSGQGISYEQYF.

The chain joins TRBV6-1 to TRBJ2-3; perhaps TRBD2 as D (5 bases). V was trimmed by 3 bases and J by 2 bases, leaving 12 bases between them. CDR1 is MNHNS and CDR2 is SASEGT in the germline V gene. The CDR3 sequence is 15 residues long. This CDR3 is CASSEEDGTTDTQYF. CDR3 in DNA: TGTGCCAGCAGTGAGGAGGACGGAACCACAGATACGCAGTATTTT.

The chain uses TRBV5-1 and TRBJ1-2, with D perhaps TRBD1 (6 bases). The germline V gene encodes CDR1 SGHRS and CDR2 YFSETQ. CDR3 size: 14 residues. Trimming removed 4 bases from V and 4 bases from J, with 14 bases in between. CDR3 coding DNA: TGCGCCAGCAGCGCCCAAGGACAGTTCTATGGCTACACCTTC. Translating gives CASSAQGQFYGYTF.

The chain is built from TRBV4-2 and TRBJ1-4; D remains ambiguous. The CDR3 is made up of 16 amino acids. Trimming pared 0 bases from V and 1 base from J, leaving 9 bases between. Per the germline V gene, CDR1 is LGHNA and CDR2 is YNFKEQ. CDR3 nucleotide sequence: TGTGCCAGCAGCCAAGAGCTCGGAGGAACTAATGAAAAACTGTTTTTT. This codes for CASSQELGGTNEKLFF.

The chain is built from TRBV30 and TRBJ1-2, with 7 bases that match TRBD1. CDR3 size: 16 residues. CDR1 and CDR2 from the germline V gene are GTSNPN and SVGIG (reference sequence). V lost 8 bases, J lost 3 bases, and 18 bases stayed unmatched. The CDR3 nucleotides are TGTGCCCGGATACCTCACCAGGGGGGAACCTACTATGGCTACACCTTC. Amino acid sequence: CARIPHQGGTYYGYTF.

This chain links TRBV4-1 with TRBJ1-1, with 7 bases lining up with TRBD1. V lost 8 bases to trimming and J lost 5 bases; unmatched junction nucleotides: 8. In germline, CDR1 is MGHRA, CDR2 YSYEKL. The CDR3 has 13 residues. CDR3 protein: CASGTGAGTEAFF. Written as DNA, the CDR3 is TGCGCCAGCGGTACAGGGGCAGGGACTGAAGCTTTCTTT.

V and J are TRBV6-1 and TRBJ1-1, with TRBD1 matching 8 bases. Per germline, CDR1 MNHNS and CDR2 SASEGT. Unmatched junction bases numbered 2, after V lost 6 bases and J lost 5 bases. The CDR3 extends over 12 amino acids. The CDR3 nucleotides are TGTGCCAGCAGGACAGGGGAGACTGAAGCTTTCTTT. This encodes CASRTGETEAFF.

The rearrangement uses TRBV27 and TRBJ2-7, with 7 bases lining up with TRBD1. The CDR3 length is 13 residues. Germline-derived CDR1 and CDR2 are MNHEY and SMNVEV (reference sequence). Losses at the gene ends were 5 bases for V and 3 bases for J; bases not matched to a gene: 4. Here the CDR3 DNA reads TGTGCCAGCAGTCCATCAGGGGGCTACGAGCAGTACTTC. This translates into CASSPSGGYEQYF.

The chain couples TRBV4-1 to TRBJ2-1; TRBD2 agrees at 12 bases. Germline CDR1 and CDR2: MGHRA and YSYEKL. This CDR3 comprises 16 residues. The V and J ends lost 1 base and 9 bases, in that order; junction bases with no gene match: 7. The CDR3 DNA sequence: TGCGCCAGCAGCCAAGTTCTAGCGGGAGGGGGAGGTGAGCAGTTCTTC. It codes for CASSQVLAGGGGEQFF.

V is TRBV6-6 and J is TRBJ2-2; 7 nucleotides agree with TRBD1. Germline CDR1 reads MNHNY; CDR2 reads SVGAGI (reference sequence). The CDR3 totals 16 residues. Trimming removed 2 bases from V and 3 bases from J; junction bases left unmatched: 6. The CDR3 spells CASSYLGTDYTGELFF. CDR3 DNA: TGTGCCAGCAGTTACCTGGGGACAGACTACACCGGGGAGCTGTTTTTT.

The V call is TRBV19, the J call TRBJ2-2; D is unclear. This CDR3 is built from 12 residues. Germline lookup yields CDR1 LNHDA and CDR2 SQIVND (reference sequence). V lost 0 bases, J lost 9 bases, and 5 bases lay in between. Here the CDR3 DNA reads TGTGCCAGTAGTATAGATCGTAGGGAGCTGTTTTTT. Its protein is CASSIDRRELFF.

This clone was counted once. This sequence joins TRBV6-4 and TRBJ2-2; D possibly corresponds to TRBD2 (5 bases). CDR3 length equals 15 residues. Germline lookup yields CDR1 MRHNA and CDR2 SNTAGT. V was cut by 3 bases and J by 4 bases, with 12 bases left in between. CDR3 sequence (DNA): TGTGCCAGCAGTGAATACAAGGACTTCACCGGGGAGCTGTTTTTT. The encoded protein is CASSEYKDFTGELFF.

This chain joins TRBV4-2 and TRBJ2-1; D might be TRBD2 (6 bases). The CDR3 sequence is 16 residues long. CDR1 LGHNA and CDR2 YNFKEQ come from the germline V gene. V dropped 1 base and J dropped 4 bases, with 14 bases sitting between them. The CDR3 DNA reads as TGTGCCAGCAGCCAAGTGGAAGCGGGCGAGTACAATGAGCAGTTCTTC. As protein: CASSQVEAGEYNEQFF.